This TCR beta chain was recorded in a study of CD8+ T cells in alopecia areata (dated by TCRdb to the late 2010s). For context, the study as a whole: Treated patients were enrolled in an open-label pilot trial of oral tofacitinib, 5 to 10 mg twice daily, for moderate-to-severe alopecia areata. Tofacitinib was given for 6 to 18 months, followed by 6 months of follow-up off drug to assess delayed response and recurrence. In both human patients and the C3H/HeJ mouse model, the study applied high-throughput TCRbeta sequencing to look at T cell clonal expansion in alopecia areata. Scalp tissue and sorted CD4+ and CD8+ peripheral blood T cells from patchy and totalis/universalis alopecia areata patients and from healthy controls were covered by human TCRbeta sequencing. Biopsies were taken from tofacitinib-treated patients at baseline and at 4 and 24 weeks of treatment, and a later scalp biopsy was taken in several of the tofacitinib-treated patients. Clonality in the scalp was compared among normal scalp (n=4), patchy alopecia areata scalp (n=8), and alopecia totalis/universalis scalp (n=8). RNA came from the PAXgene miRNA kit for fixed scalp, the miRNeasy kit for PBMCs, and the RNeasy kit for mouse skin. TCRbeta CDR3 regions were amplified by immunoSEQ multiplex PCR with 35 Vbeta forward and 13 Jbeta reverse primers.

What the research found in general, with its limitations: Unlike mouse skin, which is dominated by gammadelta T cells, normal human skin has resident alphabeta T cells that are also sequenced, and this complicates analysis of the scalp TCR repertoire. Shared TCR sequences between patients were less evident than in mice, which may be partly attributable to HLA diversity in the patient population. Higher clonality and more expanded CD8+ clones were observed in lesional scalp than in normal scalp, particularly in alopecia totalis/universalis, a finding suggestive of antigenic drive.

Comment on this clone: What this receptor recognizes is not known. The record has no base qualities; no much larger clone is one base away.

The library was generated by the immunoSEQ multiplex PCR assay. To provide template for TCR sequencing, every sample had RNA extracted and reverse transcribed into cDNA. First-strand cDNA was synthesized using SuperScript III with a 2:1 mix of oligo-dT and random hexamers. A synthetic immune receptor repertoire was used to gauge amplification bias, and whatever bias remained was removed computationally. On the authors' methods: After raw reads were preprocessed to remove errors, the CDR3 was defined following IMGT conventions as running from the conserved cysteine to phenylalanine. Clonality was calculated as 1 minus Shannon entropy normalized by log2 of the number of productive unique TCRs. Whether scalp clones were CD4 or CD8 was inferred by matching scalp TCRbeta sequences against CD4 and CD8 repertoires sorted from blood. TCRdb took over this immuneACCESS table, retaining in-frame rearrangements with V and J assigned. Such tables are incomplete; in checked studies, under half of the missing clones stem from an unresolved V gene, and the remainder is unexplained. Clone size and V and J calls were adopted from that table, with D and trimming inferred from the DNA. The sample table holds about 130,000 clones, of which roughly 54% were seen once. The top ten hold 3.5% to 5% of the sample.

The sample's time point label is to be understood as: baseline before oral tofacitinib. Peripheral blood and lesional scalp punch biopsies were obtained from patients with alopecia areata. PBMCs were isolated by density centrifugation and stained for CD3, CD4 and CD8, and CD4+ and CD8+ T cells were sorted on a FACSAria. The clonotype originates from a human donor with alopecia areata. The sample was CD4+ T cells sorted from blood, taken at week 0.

The nucleotides are TGTGCCAGCAGTGCGCGGGGGGGCTACGAGCAGTACTTC. Its translation reads: CASSARGGYEQYF. Here the chain combines TRBV9 and TRBJ2-7; 9 middle bases align to TRBD2. The germline V gene yields SGDLS for CDR1 and YYNGEE for CDR2. Trimming leaves V shorter by 5 bases and J shorter by 3 bases, with the junction holding 3 bases beyond the gene matches. The cysteine opens and the phenylalanine closes a CDR3 of 13 amino acids. The read is trimmed to its CDR3 DNA, 39 bases read in frame from base 1.